This TCR beta chain was identified in a study of cytomegalovirus exposure and HLA in healthy donors. Turning to the study itself: In a later analysis, it was reported that the 90 to 150 validation repertoires had been produced on the same platform as the 500 to 850 repertoires belonging to the first cohort.

Note on this clone: Its antigen is unknown.

General study results and limits: As was reported, the classifier diagnosed cytomegalovirus status with high specificity and sensitivity.

TCRdb keeps only in-frame clones here, not all; method: immunoSEQ multiplex PCR. This table has 160,000 or so clones, 70% to 90% appearing once. The material sequenced was PBMCs. This clonotype originated in a man younger than 30 in good health and CMV-seronegative.

CDR3: CASSSPPGTSGATTNEQFF. DNA for the CDR3: TGTGCCAGTAGCTCACCCCCCGGGACTAGCGGGGCCACGACCAATGAGCAGTTCTTC. V usage is TRBV19 and J usage is TRBJ2-1, with TRBD2 identical over 13 bases. This CDR3 region has 19 residues. The J segment lost 6 bases and the V segment lost 6 bases, leaving 17 bases of the junction unmatched. CDR1 and CDR2 from the germline V gene are LNHDA and SQIVND (reference sequence).